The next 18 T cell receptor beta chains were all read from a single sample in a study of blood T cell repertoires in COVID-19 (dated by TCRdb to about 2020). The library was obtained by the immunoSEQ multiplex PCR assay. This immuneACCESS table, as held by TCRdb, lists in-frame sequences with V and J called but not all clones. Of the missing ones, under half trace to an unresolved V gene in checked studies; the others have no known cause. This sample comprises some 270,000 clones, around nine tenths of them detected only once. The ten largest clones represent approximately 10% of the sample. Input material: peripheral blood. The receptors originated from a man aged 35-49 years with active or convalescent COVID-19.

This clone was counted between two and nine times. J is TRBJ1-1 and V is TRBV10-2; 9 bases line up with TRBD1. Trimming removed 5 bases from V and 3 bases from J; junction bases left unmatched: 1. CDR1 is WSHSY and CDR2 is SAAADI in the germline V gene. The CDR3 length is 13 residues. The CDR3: CASSRQGDTEAFF. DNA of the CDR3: TGCGCCAGCAGTAGACAGGGGGACACTGAAGCTTTCTTT.

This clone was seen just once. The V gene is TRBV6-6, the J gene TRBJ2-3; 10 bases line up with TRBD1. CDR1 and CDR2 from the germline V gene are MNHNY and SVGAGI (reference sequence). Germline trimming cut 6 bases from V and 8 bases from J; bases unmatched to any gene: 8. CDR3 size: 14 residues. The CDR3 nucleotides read TGTGCCAGCAGCCTGGACAGGGGGGGAGGTACGCAGTATTTT. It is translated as CASSLDRGGGTQYF.

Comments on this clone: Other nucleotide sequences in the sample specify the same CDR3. The CDR3 spells CSASPGGDYGYTF. CDR3 bases: TGCAGTGCTAGTCCGGGGGGAGACTATGGCTACACCTTC. The chain recombines TRBV20-1 with TRBJ1-2, with D perhaps matching TRBD1 (5 bases). V was pared by 3 bases and J by 3 bases, with 11 bases between. Germline-derived CDR1 and CDR2 are DFQATT and SNEGSKA (reference sequence). The CDR3 extends over 13 amino acids.

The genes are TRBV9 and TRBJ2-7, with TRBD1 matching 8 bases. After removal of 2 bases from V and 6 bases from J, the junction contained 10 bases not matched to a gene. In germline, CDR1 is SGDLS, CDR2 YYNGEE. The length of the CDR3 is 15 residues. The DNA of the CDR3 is TGTGCCAGCAGCGTGGAGACAGGGGCCTCAAGCGAGCAGTACTTC. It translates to CASSVETGASSEQYF.

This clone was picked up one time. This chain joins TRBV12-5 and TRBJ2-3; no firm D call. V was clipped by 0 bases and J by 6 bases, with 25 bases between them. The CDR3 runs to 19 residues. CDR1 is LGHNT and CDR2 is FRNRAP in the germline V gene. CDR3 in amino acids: CASGLVLGLDQNKRDTQYF. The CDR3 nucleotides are TGTGCTAGTGGTTTGGTACTTGGCCTAGACCAGAATAAGAGGGATACGCAGTATTTT.

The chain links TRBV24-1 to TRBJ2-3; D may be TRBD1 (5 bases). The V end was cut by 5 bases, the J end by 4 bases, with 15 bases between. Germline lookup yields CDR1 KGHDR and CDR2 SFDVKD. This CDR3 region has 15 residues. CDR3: CATSVAGRGADTQYF. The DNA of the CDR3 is TGTGCCACCAGTGTCGCTGGAAGGGGCGCAGATACGCAGTATTTT.

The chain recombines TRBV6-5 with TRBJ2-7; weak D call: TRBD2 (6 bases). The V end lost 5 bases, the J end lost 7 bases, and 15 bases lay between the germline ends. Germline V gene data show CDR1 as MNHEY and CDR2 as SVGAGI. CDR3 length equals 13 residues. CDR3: CASSQGLGGEQYF. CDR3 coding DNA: TGTGCCAGCAGTCAGGGACTGGGCGGAGAGCAGTACTTC.

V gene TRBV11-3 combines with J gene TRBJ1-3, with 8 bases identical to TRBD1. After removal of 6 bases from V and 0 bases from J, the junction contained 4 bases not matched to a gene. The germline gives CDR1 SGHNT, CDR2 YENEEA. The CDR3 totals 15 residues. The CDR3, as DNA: TGTGCCAGCAGGGCAGGGGGCTTCTCTGGAAACACCATATATTTT. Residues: CASRAGGFSGNTIYF.

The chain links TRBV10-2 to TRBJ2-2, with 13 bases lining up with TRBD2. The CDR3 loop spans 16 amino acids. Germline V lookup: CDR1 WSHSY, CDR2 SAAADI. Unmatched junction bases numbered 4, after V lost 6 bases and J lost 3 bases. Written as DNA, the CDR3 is TGCGCCAGCAGACTAGCGGGAGGGGGGGACACCGGGGAGCTGTTTTTT. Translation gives CASRLAGGGDTGELFF.

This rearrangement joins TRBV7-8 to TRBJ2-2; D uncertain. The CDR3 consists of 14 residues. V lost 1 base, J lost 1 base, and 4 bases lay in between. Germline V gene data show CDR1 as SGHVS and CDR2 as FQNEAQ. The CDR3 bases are TGTGCCAGCAGCTTAGACAGGAACACCGGGGAGCTGTTTTTT. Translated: CASSLDRNTGELFF.

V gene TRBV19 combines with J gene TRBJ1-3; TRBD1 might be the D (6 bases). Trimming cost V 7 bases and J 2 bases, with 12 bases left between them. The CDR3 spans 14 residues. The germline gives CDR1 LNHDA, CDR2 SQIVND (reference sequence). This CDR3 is CASTRGAPGNTIYF. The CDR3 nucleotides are TGTGCCAGTACTCGGGGGGCACCTGGAAACACCATATATTTT.

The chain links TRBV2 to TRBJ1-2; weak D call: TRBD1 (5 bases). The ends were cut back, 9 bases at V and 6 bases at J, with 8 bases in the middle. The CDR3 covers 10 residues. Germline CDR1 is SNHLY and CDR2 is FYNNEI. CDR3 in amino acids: CASGADGYTF. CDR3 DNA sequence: TGTGCCAGTGGGGCAGATGGCTACACCTTC.

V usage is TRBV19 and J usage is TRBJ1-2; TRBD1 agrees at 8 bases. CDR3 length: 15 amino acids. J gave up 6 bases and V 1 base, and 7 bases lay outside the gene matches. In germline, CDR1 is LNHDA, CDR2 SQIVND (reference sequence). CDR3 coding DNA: TGTGCCAGTAGTATAGGGGGGACAGGAGCGGATGGCTACACCTTC. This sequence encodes CASSIGGTGADGYTF.

In nucleotides, the CDR3 is TGCGCCAGCAGCCAAGTGGCAACTAGCGGGAGCCCCTACGAGCAGTACTTC. It specifies CASSQVATSGSPYEQYF. The chain couples TRBV4-1 to TRBJ2-7; 11 positions match TRBD2. Germline V gene lookup returns CDR1 MGHRA and CDR2 YSYEKL. This CDR3 is 17 amino acids long. With V trimmed by 1 base and J by 2 bases, 7 bases remained unmatched.

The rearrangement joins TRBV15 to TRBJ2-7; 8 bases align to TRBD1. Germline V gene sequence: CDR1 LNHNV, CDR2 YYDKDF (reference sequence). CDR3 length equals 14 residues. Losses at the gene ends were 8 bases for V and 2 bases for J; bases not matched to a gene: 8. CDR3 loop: CATSDRGETYEQYF. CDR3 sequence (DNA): TGTGCCACCTCCGACAGGGGTGAGACCTACGAGCAGTACTTC.

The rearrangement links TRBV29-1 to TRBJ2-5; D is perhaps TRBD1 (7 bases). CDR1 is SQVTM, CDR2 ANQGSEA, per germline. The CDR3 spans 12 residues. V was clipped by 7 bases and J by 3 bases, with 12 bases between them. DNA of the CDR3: TGCAGCGCTGCGGGGACAGAAGAGACCCAGTACTTC. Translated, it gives CSAAGTEETQYF.

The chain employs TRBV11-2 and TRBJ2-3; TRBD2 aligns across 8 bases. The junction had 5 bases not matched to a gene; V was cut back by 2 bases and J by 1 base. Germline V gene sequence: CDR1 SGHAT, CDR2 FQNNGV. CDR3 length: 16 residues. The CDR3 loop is CASSLRRGERTDTQYF. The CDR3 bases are TGTGCCAGCAGCTTACGGCGGGGGGAGCGCACAGATACGCAGTATTTT.

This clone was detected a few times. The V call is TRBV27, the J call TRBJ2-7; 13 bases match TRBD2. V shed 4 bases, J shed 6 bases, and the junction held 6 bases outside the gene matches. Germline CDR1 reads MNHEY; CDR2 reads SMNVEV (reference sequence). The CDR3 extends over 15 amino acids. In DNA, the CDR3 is TGTGCCAGCAGTTACTGGACTAGCGGGAGTAGCGAGCAGTACTTC. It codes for CASSYWTSGSSEQYF.